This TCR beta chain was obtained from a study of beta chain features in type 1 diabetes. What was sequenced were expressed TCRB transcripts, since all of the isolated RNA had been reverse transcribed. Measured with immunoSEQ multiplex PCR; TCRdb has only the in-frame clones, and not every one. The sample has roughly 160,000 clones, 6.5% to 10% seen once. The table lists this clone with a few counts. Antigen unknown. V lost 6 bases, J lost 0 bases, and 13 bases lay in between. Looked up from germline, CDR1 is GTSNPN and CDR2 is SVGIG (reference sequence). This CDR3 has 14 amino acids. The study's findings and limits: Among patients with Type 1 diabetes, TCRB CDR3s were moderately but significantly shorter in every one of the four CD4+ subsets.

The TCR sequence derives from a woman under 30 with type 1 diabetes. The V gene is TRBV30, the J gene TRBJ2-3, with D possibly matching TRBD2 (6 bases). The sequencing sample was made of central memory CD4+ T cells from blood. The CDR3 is CACKEGVSTDTQYF. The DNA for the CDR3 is TGTGCCTGCAAGGAGGGAGTTAGCACAGATACGCAGTATTTT.